Listed below are T cell receptor beta chains from one sample, sequenced in a study of Ad26.COV2.S vaccination and SARS-CoV-2 variants. TCRdb's table, derived via immunoSEQ multiplex PCR, lists solely in-frame clones and lacks some. The sample includes approximately 480,000 clones, roughly 87% seen only once; the top ten take 9.5% to 15%. Here the sequenced sample was peripheral blood, taken in a trial of Ad26.COV2.S vaccine versus placebo. These receptor sequences come from a person between 18 and 65 years old who received the Ad26.COV2.S COVID-19 vaccine or a placebo. Both conserved end residues are part of each CDR3. A D gene is named only where the DNA matches it firmly. Expanded clones are given a class, and other clones once, few, many or no size at all.

d_gene	abundance	v_gene	len	j_gene	CDR3aa
-	once	TRBV12-2	16	TRBJ1-5	CASPLPDRYSNQPQHF
-	-	TRBV28	15	TRBJ2-1	CASSPTRGNYNEQFF
TRBD1	-	TRBV28	16	TRBJ2-1	CASSPWGTGERNEQFF
TRBD2	-	TRBV7-3	13	TRBJ2-1	CASSLAGVGEQFF
-	-	TRBV7-2	14	TRBJ2-7	CASSLEFRAYEQYF
TRBD2	-	TRBV28	15	TRBJ2-3	CASSFASGAPDTQYF
-	-	TRBV4-2	15	TRBJ2-1	CASSQDGGAPNEQFF
TRBD1	-	TRBV18	14	TRBJ1-3	CASSPGTGTDTIYF
-	-	TRBV7-9	14	TRBJ2-3	CASSLAARTDTQYF
TRBD2	-	TRBV6-6	13	TRBJ2-7	CASSLPGGAEQYF
TRBD1	-	TRBV7-2	17	TRBJ1-5	CASSLGLRTGRGQPQHF
-	once	TRBV18	14	TRBJ2-3	CASSPRYGADTQYF
TRBD1	-	TRBV3-1/TRBV3-2	15	TRBJ2-3	CASSQAGGGTDTQYF
-	-	TRBV5-1	14	TRBJ1-2	CASSLSTGNYGYTF
-	few	TRBV3-1/TRBV3-2	14	TRBJ1-2	CASSPRGMDYGYTF